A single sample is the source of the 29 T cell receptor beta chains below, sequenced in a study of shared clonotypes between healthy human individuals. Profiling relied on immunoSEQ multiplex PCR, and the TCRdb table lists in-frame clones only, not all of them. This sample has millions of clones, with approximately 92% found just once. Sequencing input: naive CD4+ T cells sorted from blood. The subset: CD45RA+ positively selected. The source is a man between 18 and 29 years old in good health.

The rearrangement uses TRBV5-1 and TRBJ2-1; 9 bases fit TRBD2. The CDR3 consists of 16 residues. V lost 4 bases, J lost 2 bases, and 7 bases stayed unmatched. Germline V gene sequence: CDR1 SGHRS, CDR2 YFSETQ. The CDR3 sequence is CASSSRLAGPYNEQFF. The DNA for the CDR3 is TGCGCCAGCAGCAGCCGGCTAGCGGGACCCTACAATGAGCAGTTCTTC.

CDR3 sequence: CASSLTSSGSAGELFF. For the CDR3, the DNA is TGTGCCAGCAGCTTAACGTCTAGCGGGAGCGCCGGGGAGCTGTTTTTT. V and J are TRBV11-2 and TRBJ2-2; 10 bases match TRBD2. V shed 2 bases and J 6 bases; nucleotides not matched to a gene: 6. Germline V gene data show CDR1 as SGHAT and CDR2 as FQNNGV. The CDR3 sequence is 16 residues long.

The CDR3, as DNA: TGTGCCAGCACCGACGGCAGACAGGTTGAAAAACTGTTTTTT. Translating it yields CASTDGRQVEKLFF. The rearrangement joins TRBV28 to TRBJ1-4; tentatively, D is TRBD1 (6 bases). V lost 7 bases, J lost 7 bases, and 16 bases lay in between. CDR3 length: 14 residues. CDR1 MDHEN and CDR2 SYDVKM come from the germline V gene.

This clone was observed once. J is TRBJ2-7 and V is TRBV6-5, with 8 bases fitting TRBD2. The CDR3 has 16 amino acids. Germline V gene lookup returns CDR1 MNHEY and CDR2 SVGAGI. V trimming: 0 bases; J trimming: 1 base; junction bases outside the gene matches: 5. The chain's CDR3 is CASSYSTAGASYEQYF. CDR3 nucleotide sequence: TGTGCCAGCAGTTACTCGACAGCGGGAGCGTCCTACGAGCAGTACTTC.

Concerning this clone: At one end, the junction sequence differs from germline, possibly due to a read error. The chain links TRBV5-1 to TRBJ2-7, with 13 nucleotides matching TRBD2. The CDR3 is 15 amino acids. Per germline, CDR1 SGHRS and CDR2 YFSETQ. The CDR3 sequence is CASSFYGIGTSGTNF. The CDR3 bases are TGCGCCAGCAGCTTTTATGGAATTGGGACTAGCGGGACGAACTTC.

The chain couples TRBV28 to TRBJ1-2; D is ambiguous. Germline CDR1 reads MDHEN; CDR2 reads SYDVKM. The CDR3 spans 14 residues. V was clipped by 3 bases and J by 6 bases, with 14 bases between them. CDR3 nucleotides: TGTGCCAGCAGTTTGGTGCAAGGACCGGATGGCTACACCTTC. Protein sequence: CASSLVQGPDGYTF.

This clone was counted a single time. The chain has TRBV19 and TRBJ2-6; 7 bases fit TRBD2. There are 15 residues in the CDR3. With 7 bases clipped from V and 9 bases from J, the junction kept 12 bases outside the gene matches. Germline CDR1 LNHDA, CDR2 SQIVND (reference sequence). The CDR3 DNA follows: TGTGCCAGTACCCTGGGGGGGGACCACCGCAACGTCCTGACTTTC. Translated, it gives CASTLGGDHRNVLTF. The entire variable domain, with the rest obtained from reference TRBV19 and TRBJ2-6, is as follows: DGGITQSPKYLFRKEGQNVTLSCEQNLNHDAMYWYRQDPGQGLRLIYYSQIVNDFQKGDIAEGYSVSREKKESFPLTVTSAQKNPTAFYLCASTLGGDHRNVLTFGAGSRLTVL.

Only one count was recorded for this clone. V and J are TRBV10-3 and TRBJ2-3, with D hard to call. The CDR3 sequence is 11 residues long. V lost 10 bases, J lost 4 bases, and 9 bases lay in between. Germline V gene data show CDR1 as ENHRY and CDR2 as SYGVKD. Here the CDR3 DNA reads TGTGCCACCCGGCGCGCAGATACGCAGTATTTT. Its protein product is CATRRADTQYF.

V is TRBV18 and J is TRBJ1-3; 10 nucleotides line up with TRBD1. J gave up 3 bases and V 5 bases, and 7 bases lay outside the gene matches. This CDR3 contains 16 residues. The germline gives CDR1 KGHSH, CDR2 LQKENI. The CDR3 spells CASSTTGGFIGNTIYF. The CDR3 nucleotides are TGTGCCAGCTCAACGACAGGGGGCTTTATTGGAAACACCATATATTTT.

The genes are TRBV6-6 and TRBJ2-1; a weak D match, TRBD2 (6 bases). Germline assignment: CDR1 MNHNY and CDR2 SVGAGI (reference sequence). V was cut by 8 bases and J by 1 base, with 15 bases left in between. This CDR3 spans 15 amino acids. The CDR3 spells CASGGWSGSYNEQFF. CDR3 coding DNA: TGTGCCAGCGGGGGGTGGAGCGGGTCCTACAATGAGCAGTTCTTC.

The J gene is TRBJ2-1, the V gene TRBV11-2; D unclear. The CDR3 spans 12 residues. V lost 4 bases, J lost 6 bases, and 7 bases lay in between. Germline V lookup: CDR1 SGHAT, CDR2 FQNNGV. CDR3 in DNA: TGTGCCAGCAGCTCCCAGAGCAATGAGCAGTTCTTC. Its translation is CASSSQSNEQFF.

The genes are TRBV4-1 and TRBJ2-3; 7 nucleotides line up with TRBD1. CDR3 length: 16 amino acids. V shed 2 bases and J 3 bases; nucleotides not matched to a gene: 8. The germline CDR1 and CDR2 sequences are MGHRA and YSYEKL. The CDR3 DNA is TGCGCCAGCAGCCAAAACAGGGGAGTTGCAACAGATACGCAGTATTTT. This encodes CASSQNRGVATDTQYF.

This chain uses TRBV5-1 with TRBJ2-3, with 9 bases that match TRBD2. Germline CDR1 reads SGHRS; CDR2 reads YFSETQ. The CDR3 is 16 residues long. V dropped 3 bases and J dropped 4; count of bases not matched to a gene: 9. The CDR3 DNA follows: TGCGCCAGCAGCTCAACTGCGGGGGGGCTGGCAGATACGCAGTATTTT. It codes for CASSSTAGGLADTQYF.

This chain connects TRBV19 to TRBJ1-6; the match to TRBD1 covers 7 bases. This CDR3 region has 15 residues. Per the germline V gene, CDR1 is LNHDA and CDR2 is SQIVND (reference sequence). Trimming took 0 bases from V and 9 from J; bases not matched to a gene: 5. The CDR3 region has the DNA TGTGCCAGTAGTATAGATCAGGGGGTATCTTCACCCCTCCACTTT. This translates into CASSIDQGVSSPLHF.

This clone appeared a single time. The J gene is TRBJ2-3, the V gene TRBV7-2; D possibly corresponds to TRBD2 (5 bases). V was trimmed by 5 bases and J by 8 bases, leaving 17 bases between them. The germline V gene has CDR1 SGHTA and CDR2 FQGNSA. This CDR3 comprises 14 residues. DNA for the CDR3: TGTGCCAGCAGCCCTCGGACTGAGGGAAGTACGCAGTATTTT. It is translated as CASSPRTEGSTQYF. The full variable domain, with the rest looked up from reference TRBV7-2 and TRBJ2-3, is GAGVSQSPSNKVTEKGKDVELRCDPISGHTALYWYRQSLGQGLEFLIYFQGNSAPDKSGLPSDRFSAERTGGSVSTLTIQRTQQEDSAVYLCASSPRTEGSTQYFGPGTRLTVL.

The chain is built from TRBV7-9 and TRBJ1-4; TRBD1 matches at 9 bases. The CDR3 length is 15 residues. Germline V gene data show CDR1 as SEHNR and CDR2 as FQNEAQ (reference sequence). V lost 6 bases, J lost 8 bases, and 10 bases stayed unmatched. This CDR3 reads CASRGEQGAGEKLFF. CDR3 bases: TGTGCCAGCAGAGGAGAACAGGGGGCTGGGGAAAAACTGTTTTTT.

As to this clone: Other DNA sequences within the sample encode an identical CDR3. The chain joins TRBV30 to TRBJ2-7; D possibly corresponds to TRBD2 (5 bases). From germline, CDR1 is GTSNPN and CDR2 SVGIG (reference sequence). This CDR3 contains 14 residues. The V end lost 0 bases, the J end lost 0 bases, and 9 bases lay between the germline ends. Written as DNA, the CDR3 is TGTGCCTGGAGTGTCGGTGGGAGCTCCTACGAGCAGTACTTC. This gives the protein CAWSVGGSSYEQYF. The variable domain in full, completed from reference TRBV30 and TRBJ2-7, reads SQTIHQWPATLVQPVGSPLSLECTVEGTSNPNLYWYRQAAGRGLQLLFYSVGIGQISSEVPQNLSASRPQDRQFILSSKKLLLSDSGFYLCAWSVGGSSYEQYFGPGTRLTVT.

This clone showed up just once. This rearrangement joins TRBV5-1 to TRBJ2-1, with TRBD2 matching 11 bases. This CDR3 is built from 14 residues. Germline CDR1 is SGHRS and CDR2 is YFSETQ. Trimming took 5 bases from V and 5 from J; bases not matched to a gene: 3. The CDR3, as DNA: TGCGCCAGCAGGCTAGCGGGAGGTGACAATGAGCAGTTCTTC. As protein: CASRLAGGDNEQFF. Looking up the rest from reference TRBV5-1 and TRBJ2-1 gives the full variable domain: KAGVTQTPRYLIKTRGQQVTLSCSPISGHRSVSWYQQTPGQGLQFLFEYFSETQRNKGNFPGRFSGRQFSNSRSEMNVSTLELGDSALYLCASRLAGGDNEQFFGPGTRLTVL.

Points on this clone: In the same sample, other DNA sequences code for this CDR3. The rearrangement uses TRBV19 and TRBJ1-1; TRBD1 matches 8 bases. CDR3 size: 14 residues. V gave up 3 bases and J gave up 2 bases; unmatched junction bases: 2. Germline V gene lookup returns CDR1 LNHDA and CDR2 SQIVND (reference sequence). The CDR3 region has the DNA TGTGCCAGTAGTATCCCAGGGGGCAACACTGAAGCTTTCTTT. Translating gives CASSIPGGNTEAFF. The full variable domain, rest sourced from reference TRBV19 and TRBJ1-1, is DGGITQSPKYLFRKEGQNVTLSCEQNLNHDAMYWYRQDPGQGLRLIYYSQIVNDFQKGDIAEGYSVSREKKESFPLTVTSAQKNPTAFYLCASSIPGGNTEAFFGQGTRLTVV.

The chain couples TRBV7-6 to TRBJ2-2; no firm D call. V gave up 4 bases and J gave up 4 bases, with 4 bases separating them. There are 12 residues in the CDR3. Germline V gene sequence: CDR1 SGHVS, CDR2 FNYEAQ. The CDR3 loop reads CASSSPTGELFF. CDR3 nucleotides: TGTGCCAGCAGCTCCCCCACCGGGGAGCTGTTTTTT. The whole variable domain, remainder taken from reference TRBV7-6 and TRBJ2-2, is GAGVSQSPRYKVTKRGQDVALRCDPISGHVSLYWYRQALGQGPEFLTYFNYEAQQDKSGLPNDRFSAERPEGSISTLTIQRTEQRDSAMYRCASSSPTGELFFGEGSRLTVL.

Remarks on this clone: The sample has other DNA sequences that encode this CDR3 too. Here the CDR3 DNA reads TGTGCCAGTAGTAATAGAAACACTGAAGCTTTCTTT. This codes for CASSNRNTEAFF. The chain joins TRBV19 to TRBJ1-1; D uncertain. Germline loops: CDR1 LNHDA, CDR2 SQIVND (reference sequence). V lost 4 bases and J lost 2, with 5 bases in between. This CDR3 has 12 residues.

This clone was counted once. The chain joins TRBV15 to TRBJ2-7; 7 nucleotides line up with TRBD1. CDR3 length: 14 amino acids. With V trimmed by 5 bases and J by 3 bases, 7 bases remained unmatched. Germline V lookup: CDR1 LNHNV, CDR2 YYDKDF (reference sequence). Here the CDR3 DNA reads TGTGCCACCAGCCCGGGACAGCCTAGCTACGAGCAGTACTTC. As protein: CATSPGQPSYEQYF.

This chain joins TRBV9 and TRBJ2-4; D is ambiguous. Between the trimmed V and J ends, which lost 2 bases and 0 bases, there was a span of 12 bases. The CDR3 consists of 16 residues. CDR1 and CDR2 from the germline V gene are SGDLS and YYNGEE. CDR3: CASSVSPSGAKNIQYF. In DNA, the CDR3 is TGTGCCAGCAGCGTCTCACCAAGTGGAGCCAAAAACATTCAGTACTTC. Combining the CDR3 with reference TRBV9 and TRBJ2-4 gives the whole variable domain DSGVTQTPKHLITATGQRVTLRCSPRSGDLSVYWYQQSLDQGLQFLIQYYNGEERAKGNILERFSAQQFPDLHSELNLSSLELGDSALYFCASSVSPSGAKNIQYFGAGTRLSVL.

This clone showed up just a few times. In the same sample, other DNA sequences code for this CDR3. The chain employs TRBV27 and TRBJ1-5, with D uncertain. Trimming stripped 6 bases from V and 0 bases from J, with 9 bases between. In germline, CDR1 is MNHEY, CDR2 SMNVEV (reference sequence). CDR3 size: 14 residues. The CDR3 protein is CASSSQHSNQPQHF. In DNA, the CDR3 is TGTGCCAGCAGCTCACAGCATAGCAATCAGCCCCAGCATTTT.

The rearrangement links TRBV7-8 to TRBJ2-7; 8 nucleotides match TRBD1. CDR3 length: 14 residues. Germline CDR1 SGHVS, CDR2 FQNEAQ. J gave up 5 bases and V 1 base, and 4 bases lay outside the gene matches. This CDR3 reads CASSLGQGTNEQYF. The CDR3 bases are TGTGCCAGCAGCTTAGGACAGGGGACCAACGAGCAGTACTTC.

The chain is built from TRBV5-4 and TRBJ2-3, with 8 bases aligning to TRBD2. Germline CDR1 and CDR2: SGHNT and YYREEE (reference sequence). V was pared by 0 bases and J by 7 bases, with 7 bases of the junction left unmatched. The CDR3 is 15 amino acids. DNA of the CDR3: TGTGCCAGCAGCTTGGCGGCGGGGGGCCTGAATACGCAGTATTTT. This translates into CASSLAAGGLNTQYF.

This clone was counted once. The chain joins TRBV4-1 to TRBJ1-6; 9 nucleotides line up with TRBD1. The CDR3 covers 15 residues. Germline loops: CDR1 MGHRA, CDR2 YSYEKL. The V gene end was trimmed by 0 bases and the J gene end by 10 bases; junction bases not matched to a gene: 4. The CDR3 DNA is TGCGCCAGCAGCCAAGAAACAGGGGGCGGATCACCCCTCCACTTT. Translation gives CASSQETGGGSPLHF.

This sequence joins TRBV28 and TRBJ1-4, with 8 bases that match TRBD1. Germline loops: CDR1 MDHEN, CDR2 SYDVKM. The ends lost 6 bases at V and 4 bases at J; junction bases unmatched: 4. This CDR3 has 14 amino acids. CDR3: CASRADRGNEKLFF. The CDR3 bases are TGTGCCAGCAGAGCAGACAGGGGTAATGAAAAACTGTTTTTT. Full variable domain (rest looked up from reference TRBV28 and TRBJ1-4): DVKVTQSSRYLVKRTGEKVFLECVQDMDHENMFWYRQDPGLGLRLIYFSYDVKMKEKGDIPEGYSVSREKKERFSLILESASTNQTSMYLCASRADRGNEKLFFGSGTQLSVL.

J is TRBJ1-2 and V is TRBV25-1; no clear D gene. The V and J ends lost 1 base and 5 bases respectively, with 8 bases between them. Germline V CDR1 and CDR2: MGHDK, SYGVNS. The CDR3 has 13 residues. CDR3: CASSESLKYGYTF. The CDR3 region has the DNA TGTGCCAGCAGTGAATCCTTAAAATATGGCTACACCTTC.